The next 3 T cell receptor beta chains were all read from a single sample in a study of cytomegalovirus exposure and HLA in healthy donors. Profiled with immunoSEQ multiplex PCR; TCRdb holds only in-frame clones, not every one. The table records around 170,000 clones, about 85% of them present only once. The material sequenced was PBMCs. Receptors were obtained from a man between 18 and 29 years old in good health and CMV-seropositive.

The chain recombines TRBV6-1 with TRBJ1-5; D is possibly TRBD1 (5 bases). Trimming pared 6 bases from V and 6 bases from J, leaving 18 bases between. CDR3 length: 15 residues. Germline V CDR1 and CDR2: MNHNS, SASEGT. The CDR3 DNA reads TGTGCCAGCAGCGCCGCTACCCAGGGATTTCAGCCCCAGCATTTT. Amino acid sequence: CASSAATQGFQPQHF.

V usage is TRBV21-1 and J usage is TRBJ1-6; no DNA check was done on the table's D call, TRBD1. TRBV21-1 has pseudogene status. CDR3 length: 14 amino acids. DNA of the CDR3: TGTGCCAGCAGCCCGGGACAGGGAACTTCACCCCTCCACTTT. Translation: CASSPGQGTSPLHF.

In its sample, this clone was seen once. The CDR3 loop is CASSLGTGGSSYEQYF. The CDR3 nucleotides read TGTGCCAGCAGCTTGGGGACAGGGGGGAGCTCCTACGAGCAGTACTTC. The rearrangement links TRBV5-6 to TRBJ2-7, with TRBD1 identical over 10 bases. Losses at the gene ends were 0 bases for V and 0 bases for J; bases not matched to a gene: 3. The length of the CDR3 is 16 residues. Germline assignment: CDR1 SGHDT and CDR2 YYEEEE.